Presented here are 22 T cell receptor beta chains from one specimen sequenced in a study of beta chain features in type 1 diabetes. Investigators reverse transcribed all isolated RNA, so they sequenced expressed TCRB transcripts. TCRdb keeps only in-frame clones here, not all; method: immunoSEQ multiplex PCR. The sample carries about 330,000 clones, approximately 9.9% recorded once. The specimen was naive CD4+ T cells from blood. These receptors were collected from a woman aged 25-40 years in good health.

This clone was counted a few times. The genes are TRBV7-2 and TRBJ2-7, with a tentative D call TRBD1 (6 bases). This CDR3 is 15 amino acids long. With 5 bases removed from V and 2 bases from J, the gap between germline ends came to 16 bases. The germline CDR1 and CDR2 sequences are SGHTA and FQGNSA. For the CDR3, the DNA is TGTGCCAGCAGCCATGACAGGTGGCTAACCTACGAGCAGTACTTC. The encoded protein is CASSHDRWLTYEQYF.

The gene calls are TRBV5-4 and TRBJ2-5; the match to TRBD1 covers 7 bases. The V gene's germline CDR1 is SGHNT and CDR2 YYREEE (reference sequence). After removal of 4 bases from V and 4 bases from J, the junction contained 7 bases not matched to a gene. This CDR3 has 14 amino acids. The CDR3 sequence: CASSDRQGPETQYF. The DNA for the CDR3 is TGTGCCAGCAGCGACCGACAGGGCCCAGAGACCCAGTACTTC. The whole variable domain, filled in from reference TRBV5-4 and TRBJ2-5, reads ETGVTQSPTHLIKTRGQQVTLRCSSQSGHNTVSWYQQALGQGPQFIFQYYREEENGRGNFPPRFSGLQFPNYSSELNVNALELDDSALYLCASSDRQGPETQYFGPGTRLLVL.

This clone turned up a few times. The rearrangement joins TRBV2 to TRBJ1-5; D is perhaps TRBD1 (6 bases). V lost 4 bases, J lost 0 bases, and 13 bases lay in between. CDR3 length equals 16 residues. Germline values: CDR1 SNHLY, CDR2 FYNNEI. CDR3 in amino acids: CASSATGTNSNQPQHF. The CDR3 DNA reads as TGTGCCAGCAGTGCTACCGGGACAAATAGCAATCAGCCCCAGCATTTT.

This clone was seen more than once but under ten times. At the DNA level, this CDR3 is encoded by other sequences in the same sample as well. The chain recombines TRBV18 with TRBJ2-7; 7 positions match TRBD1. Unmatched junction bases numbered 2, after V lost 3 bases and J lost 0 bases. The germline V gene encodes CDR1 KGHSH and CDR2 LQKENI. The CDR3 length is 14 residues. CDR3 DNA: TGTGCCAGCTCACCCGGGACAGTCTCCTACGAGCAGTACTTC. Protein: CASSPGTVSYEQYF.

This clone occurred a few times. V and J are TRBV19 and TRBJ2-1; TRBD1 aligns across 11 bases. The CDR3 length is 16 residues. Germline V gene lookup returns CDR1 LNHDA and CDR2 SQIVND (reference sequence). J lost 3 bases, V lost 6 bases, and 7 bases had no gene match. DNA for the CDR3: TGTGCCAGTAGAAGAGCGGGACAGGGGGTCTACAATGAGCAGTTCTTC. It encodes CASRRAGQGVYNEQFF.

In the case of this clone: Other DNA sequences within the sample encode an identical CDR3. The V gene is TRBV18, the J gene TRBJ2-5; a possible D gene is TRBD2 (5 bases). V lost 5 bases, J lost 1 base, and 8 bases lay in between. The CDR3 length is 13 residues. In germline, CDR1 is KGHSH, CDR2 LQKENI. The CDR3 nucleotides read TGTGCCAGCTCAGGCGGACTCCAAGAGACCCAGTACTTC. Protein sequence: CASSGGLQETQYF.

The chain carries TRBV6-5 and TRBJ2-5; D uncertain. This CDR3 spans 13 amino acids. Germline lookup yields CDR1 MNHEY and CDR2 SVGAGI. Trimming cost V 3 bases and J 2 bases, with 7 bases left between them. The CDR3 bases are TGTGCCAGCAGTTATGATCTACAAGAGACCCAGTACTTC. Amino acid sequence: CASSYDLQETQYF.

J is TRBJ2-1 and V is TRBV29-1; 7 nucleotides match TRBD2. CDR1 is SQVTM, CDR2 ANQGSEA, per germline. The CDR3 runs to 13 residues. V shed 7 bases, J shed 2 bases, and the junction held 5 bases outside the gene matches. The CDR3 region has the DNA TGCAGCGGCCAGACTAGCACCTACAATGAGCAGTTCTTC. This sequence encodes CSGQTSTYNEQFF.

The rearrangement uses TRBV27 and TRBJ2-3, with D uncertain. Germline values: CDR1 MNHEY, CDR2 SMNVEV (reference sequence). With 6 bases removed from V and 1 base from J, the gap between germline ends came to 8 bases. The CDR3 length is 13 residues. The CDR3 sequence is CASRPSGTDTQYF. CDR3 nucleotide sequence: TGTGCCAGCAGACCATCGGGCACAGATACGCAGTATTTT.

J is TRBJ2-7 and V is TRBV28, with 7 bases identical to TRBD2. Germline CDR1 and CDR2: MDHEN and SYDVKM. There are 15 residues in the CDR3. The junction had 10 bases not matched to a gene; V was cut back by 3 bases and J by 5 bases. In DNA form, the CDR3 reads TGTGCCAGCAGTTTGGCCCGGAGGGGAGGGGACGAGCAGTACTTC. It translates to CASSLARRGGDEQYF.

V usage is TRBV7-2 and J usage is TRBJ2-3, with D unclear. The V end was cut by 4 bases, the J end by 2 bases, with 4 bases between. Germline V gene sequence: CDR1 SGHTA, CDR2 FQGNSA. The length of the CDR3 is 12 residues. This chain's CDR3 is CASSSPTDTQYF. The CDR3 DNA follows: TGTGCCAGCAGCTCTCCCACAGATACGCAGTATTTT.

This clone has only a few counts. The J gene is TRBJ2-1, the V gene TRBV18, with TRBD2 as a possible D gene (6 bases). Deletions cut 0 bases from V and 1 base from J, with 10 bases between. This CDR3 is 16 amino acids long. CDR1 is KGHSH, CDR2 LQKENI, per germline. CDR3 protein: CASSPPGTQSYNEQFF. As DNA, the CDR3 is TGTGCCAGCTCACCACCCGGGACTCAGTCCTACAATGAGCAGTTCTTC.

This clone was seen only a few times. The chain has TRBV18 and TRBJ2-1, with D perhaps matching TRBD2 (9 bases). Germline CDR1 reads KGHSH; CDR2 reads LQKENI. This CDR3 region has 17 residues. V was pared by 3 bases and J by 4 bases, with 19 bases between. CDR3 amino acids: CASSPQGASGIYNEQFF. CDR3 bases: TGTGCCAGCTCACCTCAGGGGGCTAGCGGGATTTACAATGAGCAGTTCTTC. The variable domain in full, completed from reference TRBV18 and TRBJ2-1, reads NAGVMQNPRHLVRRRGQEARLRCSPMKGHSHVYWYRQLPEEGLKFMVYLQKENIIDESGMPKERFSAEFPKEGPSILRIQQVVRGDSAAYFCASSPQGASGIYNEQFFGPGTRLTVL.

The chain links TRBV5-4 to TRBJ2-1, with a tentative D call TRBD1 (6 bases). Germline CDR1 and CDR2: SGHNT and YYREEE (reference sequence). The CDR3 contains 16 residues. The V and J ends lost 4 bases and 0 bases respectively, with 14 bases between them. DNA of the CDR3: TGTGCCAGCAGCCAACTCCGGGACACCTCCTACAATGAGCAGTTCTTC. Translated, it gives CASSQLRDTSYNEQFF.

This clone was seen a few times. This chain links TRBV30 with TRBJ2-7; D is possibly TRBD1 (7 bases). CDR1 is GTSNPN and CDR2 is SVGIG in the germline V gene (reference sequence). Deletions cut 3 bases from V and 4 bases from J, with 25 bases between. CDR3 length equals 17 residues. The CDR3 reads CAWRVVAGGGSPYEQYF. The CDR3, as DNA: TGTGCCTGGAGGGTCGTAGCAGGGGGAGGCTCACCTTACGAGCAGTACTTC.

This clone came up a few times. This chain uses TRBV6-6 with TRBJ1-5, with D hard to call. The CDR3 runs to 14 residues. Trimming removed 2 bases at V and 0 bases at J, with 5 bases between. Germline assignment: CDR1 MNHNY and CDR2 SVGAGI (reference sequence). CDR3 loop: CASSYDNSNQPQHF. The DNA of the CDR3 is TGTGCCAGCAGTTACGACAATAGCAATCAGCCCCAGCATTTT.

The chain recombines TRBV2 with TRBJ2-1, with a possible D match to TRBD2 (7 bases). The V gene lost 2 bases and the J gene lost 0 bases, with 26 bases spanning the gap. There are 21 residues in the CDR3. Per the germline V gene, CDR1 is SNHLY and CDR2 is FYNNEI. The CDR3 DNA sequence: TGTGCCAGCAGTGAACCAAAGGGGGAGGGTTCGGGGGGACACTCCTACAATGAGCAGTTCTTC. Its translation: CASSEPKGEGSGGHSYNEQFF.

The chain links TRBV5-1 to TRBJ2-7, with TRBD1 matching 9 bases. CDR3 length: 14 amino acids. Germline V lookup: CDR1 SGHRS, CDR2 YFSETQ. V trimming: 5 bases; J trimming: 5 bases; junction bases outside the gene matches: 8. The CDR3 is CASRSGTGSHEQYF. The DNA of the CDR3 is TGCGCCAGCAGATCCGGGACAGGGTCGCACGAGCAGTACTTC.

The chain employs TRBV6-5 and TRBJ2-5; 9 bases agree with TRBD1. The CDR3 sequence is 15 residues long. Germline CDR1 and CDR2: MNHEY and SVGAGI. V trimming: 5 bases; J trimming: 5 bases; junction bases outside the gene matches: 9. The DNA for the CDR3 is TGTGCCAGCAGTCGACACAGGGGGCTTGGGGAGACCCAGTACTTC. Its translation is CASSRHRGLGETQYF.

This sequence joins TRBV2 and TRBJ2-7; the D is unclear. The CDR3 runs to 14 residues. Germline CDR1 reads SNHLY; CDR2 reads FYNNEI. V lost 4 bases, J lost 6 bases, and 16 bases lay in between. The CDR3 reads CASSGVLGSLEQYF. The CDR3 nucleotides are TGTGCCAGCAGTGGTGTCCTAGGTAGTCTCGAGCAGTACTTC.

The J gene is TRBJ2-1, the V gene TRBV7-3, with 9 bases matching TRBD2. V was pared by 3 bases and J by 6 bases, with 6 bases of the junction left unmatched. Germline CDR1 and CDR2: SGHTA and FQGTGA. The CDR3 length is 15 residues. CDR3 sequence: CASSFAASGTNEQFF. Here the CDR3 DNA reads TGTGCCAGCAGCTTTGCGGCTAGCGGGACCAATGAGCAGTTCTTC.

This chain joins TRBV10-3 and TRBJ1-2; 7 nucleotides align to TRBD1. V was pared by 2 bases and J by 4 bases, with 4 bases of the junction left unmatched. CDR1 and CDR2 (germline): ENHRY, SYGVKD. The CDR3 runs to 14 residues. The DNA for the CDR3 is TGTGCCATCAGTGAGGAACAGGGGCTCTATGGCTACACCTTC. Protein sequence: CAISEEQGLYGYTF.